One sample yielded the 26 T cell receptor beta chains listed below, sequenced in a study of blood T cell repertoires in COVID-19. Using immunoSEQ multiplex PCR, the repertoire was profiled, and TCRdb retains in-frame clones only, with some absent. The sample records around 260,000 clones, approximately 92% being singletons. Sequenced sample: PBMCs or T cells enriched from blood (not recorded which). The source is a woman aged 25 to 39 who had recovered from COVID-19.

The table lists this clone with a count of one. The V and J genes are TRBV7-8 and TRBJ1-1; 8 positions match TRBD1. Per the germline V gene, CDR1 is SGHVS and CDR2 is FQNEAQ. The V segment lost 4 bases and the J segment 4 bases; nucleotides outside the gene matches: 8. The CDR3 consists of 15 residues. CDR3: CASSSQDRVGTEAFF. The CDR3 nucleotides are TGTGCCAGCAGCTCCCAGGACAGGGTGGGCACTGAAGCTTTCTTT.

The rearrangement links TRBV6-6 to TRBJ1-2; TRBD1 agrees at 11 bases. The V gene end was trimmed by 6 bases and the J gene end by 2 bases; junction bases not matched to a gene: 5. CDR1 is MNHNY, CDR2 SVGAGI, per germline (reference sequence). The length of the CDR3 is 15 residues. CDR3 amino acids: CASRTWTGGNYGYTF. CDR3 in DNA: TGTGCCAGCAGGACTTGGACAGGGGGCAACTATGGCTACACCTTC.

This chain links TRBV28 with TRBJ2-5; TRBD2 agrees at 10 bases. Trimming took 4 bases from V and 3 from J; bases not matched to a gene: 5. The CDR3 has 15 residues. The germline V gene has CDR1 MDHEN and CDR2 SYDVKM. The CDR3 is CASSSLTSGKETQYF. CDR3 nucleotides: TGTGCCAGCAGTTCATTAACTAGCGGGAAAGAGACCCAGTACTTC.

The chain has TRBV6-2 or TRBV6-3 and TRBJ2-5; no reliable D call. This CDR3 has 15 residues. The germline V and J ends were trimmed by 2 bases and 5 bases, with 15 bases remaining between them. Looked up from germline, CDR1 is MNHEY and CDR2 is SVGEGT. CDR3 coding DNA: TGTGCCAGCAGTTACACCCGCCCTCCTAGGGAGACCCAGTACTTC. Protein product: CASSYTRPPRETQYF.

The chain combines TRBV7-2 with TRBJ2-2; possibly TRBD2 for D (6 bases). The V and J ends lost 1 base and 6 bases respectively, with 18 bases between them. The CDR3 is 17 residues long. Germline loops: CDR1 SGHTA, CDR2 FQGNSA. DNA of the CDR3: TGTGCCAGCAGCTTAGGTTCTGGGAGGAGAGGGGCCGGGGAGCTGTTTTTT. This translates into CASSLGSGRRGAGELFF.

The chain is built from TRBV27 and TRBJ1-4, with a weak D call TRBD1 (6 bases). Germline lookup yields CDR1 MNHEY and CDR2 SMNVEV (reference sequence). The V end lost 6 bases, the J end lost 0 bases, and 14 bases lay between the germline ends. The CDR3 runs 16 residues. CDR3 in DNA: TGTGCCAGCAGCGATTGGAAGGGGGCAACTAATGAAAAACTGTTTTTT. Residues: CASSDWKGATNEKLFF.

This chain uses TRBV27 with TRBJ2-7; 9 nucleotides line up with TRBD2. V trimming: 5 bases; J trimming: 4 bases; junction bases outside the gene matches: 12. The CDR3 totals 16 residues. Germline assignment: CDR1 MNHEY and CDR2 SMNVEV (reference sequence). For the CDR3, the DNA is TGTGCCAGCAGTCTCCTGAGGGTAGCGGGAGCATACGAGCAGTACTTC. Amino acid sequence: CASSLLRVAGAYEQYF.

This clone occurred once. This rearrangement joins TRBV28 to TRBJ2-3, with TRBD2 identical over 11 bases. Germline trimming cut 4 bases from V and 10 bases from J; bases unmatched to any gene: 10. Looked up from germline, CDR1 is MDHEN and CDR2 is SYDVKM. The CDR3 has 15 amino acids. The CDR3, as DNA: TGTGCCAGCAGTTCGGGACTAGCGGAGGCGGATCCGCAGTATTTT. Residues: CASSSGLAEADPQYF.

The genes are TRBV6-2 or TRBV6-3 and TRBJ2-7; D gene unclear. Germline assignment: CDR1 MNHEY and CDR2 SVGEGT. The CDR3 runs 11 residues. The germline V and J ends were trimmed by 2 bases and 6 bases, with 5 bases remaining between them. CDR3 sequence (DNA): TGTGCCAGCAGTTACACGAGCGAGCAGTACTTC. Translation: CASSYTSEQYF.

The chain joins TRBV19 to TRBJ2-5, with TRBD2 matching 7 bases. With V trimmed by 3 bases and J by 4 bases, 5 bases remained unmatched. This CDR3 has 14 residues. Germline CDR1 is LNHDA and CDR2 is SQIVND (reference sequence). The DNA of the CDR3 is TGTGCCAGTAGTATGGGGGGAGGGGCAGAGACCCAGTACTTC. Its protein is CASSMGGGAETQYF.

The chain links TRBV19 to TRBJ2-1, with D possibly being TRBD2 (6 bases). V lost 5 bases, J lost 5 bases, and 13 bases lay in between. Looked up from germline, CDR1 is LNHDA and CDR2 is SQIVND (reference sequence). This CDR3 is built from 14 residues. The CDR3 region is CASSGGTRHNEQFF. CDR3 sequence (DNA): TGTGCCAGTAGTGGCGGGACCCGACACAATGAGCAGTTCTTC.

The chain has TRBV15 and TRBJ2-5, with TRBD2 as a possible D gene (6 bases). The CDR3 totals 12 residues. The V gene's germline CDR1 is LNHNV and CDR2 YYDKDF (reference sequence). The germline V and J ends were trimmed by 4 bases and 5 bases, with 8 bases remaining between them. CDR3 nucleotides: TGTGCCACCAGCATGGGGAGGGAGACCCAGTACTTC. Its translation is CATSMGRETQYF. The full variable domain, its missing parts supplied by reference TRBV15 and TRBJ2-5, is DAMVIQNPRYQVTQFGKPVTLSCSQTLNHNVMYWYQQKSSQAPKLLFHYYDKDFNNEADTPDNFQSRRPNTSFCFLDIRSPGLGDTAMYLCATSMGRETQYFGPGTRLLVL.

The V gene is TRBV29-1, the J gene TRBJ2-1; TRBD2 matches at 10 bases. CDR3 length: 14 amino acids. After removal of 7 bases from V and 5 bases from J, the junction contained 8 bases not matched to a gene. Germline lookup yields CDR1 SQVTM and CDR2 ANQGSEA. The CDR3: CSARAGTSDNEQFF. DNA for the CDR3: TGCAGCGCCCGCGCCGGGACTAGCGACAATGAGCAGTTCTTC.

The gene calls are TRBV5-4 and TRBJ2-5, with 7 nucleotides matching TRBD2. Germline CDR1 is SGHNT and CDR2 is YYREEE (reference sequence). The CDR3 is made up of 15 amino acids. J was trimmed by 4 bases and V by 0 bases; bases with no gene match: 6. The DNA of the CDR3 is TGTGCCAGCAGCTTGGAGATGCGGGGGTCAGAGACCCAGTACTTC. Its protein product is CASSLEMRGSETQYF.

The rearrangement uses TRBV12-5 and TRBJ1-2; D possibly corresponds to TRBD1 (6 bases). The CDR3 contains 12 residues. The V and J ends lost 6 bases and 5 bases respectively, with 10 bases between them. The germline V gene encodes CDR1 LGHNT and CDR2 FRNRAP. As DNA, the CDR3 is TGTGCTAGTGGCCTAGGGGGTTATGGCTACACCTTC. Residues: CASGLGGYGYTF.

This clone was recorded a few times. The chain uses TRBV2 and TRBJ1-5; D remains unclear. The V end was cut by 5 bases, the J end by 3 bases, with 8 bases between. Germline loops: CDR1 SNHLY, CDR2 FYNNEI. This CDR3 comprises 13 residues. The CDR3 reads CASSQAHNQPQHF. The CDR3 DNA is TGTGCCAGCAGTCAGGCTCACAATCAGCCCCAGCATTTT.

The CDR3 reads CASSVDPGEGYTF. In DNA, the CDR3 is TGTGCCAGCAGTGTAGACCCTGGGGAGGGCTACACCTTC. The V and J genes are TRBV2 and TRBJ1-2, with D uncertain. The CDR3 runs 13 residues. Trimming shortened V by 4 bases and J by 8 bases, and 14 bases separated the two germline ends. Germline CDR1 and CDR2: SNHLY and FYNNEI. Based on the CDR3 plus reference TRBV2 and TRBJ1-2, the full variable domain is EPEVTQTPSHQVTQMGQEVILRCVPISNHLYFYWYRQILGQKVEFLVSFYNNEISEKSEIFDDQFSVERPDGSNFTLKIRSTKLEDSAMYFCASSVDPGEGYTFGSGTRLTVV.

This chain uses TRBV30 with TRBJ2-7, with 10 bases fitting TRBD1. Germline lookup yields CDR1 GTSNPN and CDR2 SVGIG (reference sequence). After removal of 8 bases from V and 6 bases from J, the junction contained 10 bases not matched to a gene. The CDR3 totals 13 residues. CDR3 loop: CAGDRGQLREQYF. CDR3 DNA sequence: TGTGCCGGTGACAGGGGGCAATTACGCGAGCAGTACTTC.

This chain uses TRBV3-1 (or the pseudogene TRBV3-2) with TRBJ2-7; TRBD2 matches 8 bases. V gave up 1 base and J gave up 2 bases; unmatched junction bases: 4. The CDR3 consists of 15 residues. Germline assignment: CDR1 LGHDT and CDR2 YNNKEL (reference sequence). The CDR3 spells CASSQGRAGAYEQYF. The CDR3 region has the DNA TGTGCCAGCAGCCAAGGGAGAGCGGGGGCCTACGAGCAGTACTTC.

The chain has TRBV15 and TRBJ2-3; TRBD2 matches 7 bases. The CDR3 is 14 amino acids. The V gene's germline CDR1 is LNHNV and CDR2 YYDKDF (reference sequence). V lost 1 base, J lost 6 bases, and 4 bases stayed unmatched. CDR3 in amino acids: CATSRGEGDDTQYF. In nucleotides, the CDR3 is TGTGCCACCAGCAGAGGGGAGGGAGACGATACGCAGTATTTT.

The CDR3 coding sequence is TGTGCCAGTAGTCCCACGGACAGCCTATTTGGCTATGGCTACACCTTC. This sequence encodes CASSPTDSLFGYGYTF. The genes are TRBV19 and TRBJ1-2; the D gene is possibly TRBD1 (6 bases). The germline V and J ends were trimmed by 5 bases and 4 bases, with 20 bases remaining between them. This CDR3 has 16 amino acids. Germline-derived CDR1 and CDR2 are LNHDA and SQIVND (reference sequence).

The chain joins TRBV24-1 to TRBJ2-1, with 9 bases fitting TRBD2. The germline CDR1 and CDR2 sequences are KGHDR and SFDVKD. This CDR3 contains 17 residues. V was pared by 3 bases and J by 8 bases, with 13 bases of the junction left unmatched. The CDR3 here is CATSDQFGTSKVDEQFF. CDR3 bases: TGTGCCACCAGTGATCAGTTTGGGACTAGCAAGGTGGATGAGCAGTTCTTC.

J is TRBJ2-7 and V is TRBV6-6; D gene ambiguous. The germline V gene has CDR1 MNHNY and CDR2 SVGAGI (reference sequence). CDR3 size: 13 residues. V dropped 6 bases and J dropped 9 bases, with 18 bases sitting between them. The CDR3 DNA reads as TGTGCCAGCAGCCGATCCCTTCGGGTTGGGCAGTACTTC. This translates into CASSRSLRVGQYF.

This clone was counted only a few times. The V call is TRBV2, the J call TRBJ1-6; D call uncertain. V lost 0 bases and J 6 bases, leaving 18 bases between the germline ends. The CDR3 sequence is 18 residues long. Germline CDR1 SNHLY, CDR2 FYNNEI. The CDR3 bases are TGTGCCAGCAGTGAAGCGTTTAGGAGAGGGTTCGGTAATTCACCCCTCCACTTT. It specifies CASSEAFRRGFGNSPLHF.

This chain joins TRBV5-1 and TRBJ2-7, with 8 nucleotides matching TRBD1. The V gene's germline CDR1 is SGHRS and CDR2 YFSETQ. V was pared by 4 bases and J by 5 bases, with 8 bases of the junction left unmatched. The CDR3 is 14 residues long. This chain's CDR3 is CASSITRGRDEQYF. The CDR3 bases are TGCGCCAGCAGCATTACCAGGGGGCGCGACGAGCAGTACTTC.

This clone was seen a handful of times. The V gene is TRBV30, the J gene TRBJ1-6, with D maybe TRBD1 (5 bases). CDR3 length: 13 residues. Germline CDR1 reads GTSNPN; CDR2 reads SVGIG (reference sequence). Trimming shortened V by 2 bases and J by 5 bases, and 7 bases separated the two germline ends. The CDR3: CAWSRQNNSPLHF. CDR3 nucleotide sequence: TGTGCCTGGAGTCGACAGAATAATTCACCCCTCCACTTT.